Detailed here is one TCR beta chain. This specimen comes from a study of T cell responses to AZD1222 COVID-19 vaccine. The CDR3 is 15 residues long. The germline V gene encodes CDR1 LGHNA and CDR2 YSLEER. The V and J ends lost 4 bases and 3 bases respectively, with 15 bases between them. Only in-frame clones appear in the TCRdb table, and some are missing; sequencing was by immunoSEQ multiplex PCR. The sample has 95,000 to 150,000 clones, 92% seen once. V and J are TRBV4-3 and TRBJ1-1; the D is unclear. The sequencing used peripheral blood, collected on day 0 of AZD1222 vaccination. This sequence originates from an adult in good health. CDR3 in amino acids: CASSPGIFKDTEAFF. The CDR3 DNA is TGCGCCAGCAGCCCGGGAATATTTAAGGACACTGAAGCTTTCTTT.